This T cell receptor beta chain stems from a study of T cell changes during pregnancy in multiple sclerosis (dated by TCRdb to the late 2010s). Notes on the research overall: The study looked at changes in the T cell repertoire across pregnancy in women with multiple sclerosis.

From the cysteine up to the phenylalanine, the CDR3 has a length of 16 residues. Of the read, only the CDR3 DNA is kept; its 48 bases are in frame from base 1. V is clipped by 1 base and J by 0 bases, and the sequence between their germline boundaries is 12 bases long. The germline V gene encodes CDR1 MRHNA and CDR2 SNTAGT. A remark on this clone: Its antigen target is currently unknown. Qualities for individual bases were not recorded, and no much larger clone is one base off.

Library creation used the immunoSEQ multiplex PCR assay. TCRdb mirrors the immuneACCESS table, restricted to in-frame sequences. Some clones are absent from its copies; in checked studies, under half trace to an unresolved V gene, and the reason for the others is unknown. For this sample there are around 50,000 clones; around 90% appear just once. The top ten clonotypes cover about 0.61% of the sample. The chain is assembled from TRBV6-4 and TRBJ1-1, with the D gene call left open. This specimen was CD4+ T cells from peripheral blood mononuclear cells, taken after pregnancy. This receptor was identified in a female donor in good health, enrolled as a control in a pregnancy study. This receptor carries the CDR3 CASSDYAVRMNTEAFF. Read as DNA, the sequence is TGTGCCAGCAGTGACTATGCTGTCAGAATGAACACTGAAGCTTTCTTT.